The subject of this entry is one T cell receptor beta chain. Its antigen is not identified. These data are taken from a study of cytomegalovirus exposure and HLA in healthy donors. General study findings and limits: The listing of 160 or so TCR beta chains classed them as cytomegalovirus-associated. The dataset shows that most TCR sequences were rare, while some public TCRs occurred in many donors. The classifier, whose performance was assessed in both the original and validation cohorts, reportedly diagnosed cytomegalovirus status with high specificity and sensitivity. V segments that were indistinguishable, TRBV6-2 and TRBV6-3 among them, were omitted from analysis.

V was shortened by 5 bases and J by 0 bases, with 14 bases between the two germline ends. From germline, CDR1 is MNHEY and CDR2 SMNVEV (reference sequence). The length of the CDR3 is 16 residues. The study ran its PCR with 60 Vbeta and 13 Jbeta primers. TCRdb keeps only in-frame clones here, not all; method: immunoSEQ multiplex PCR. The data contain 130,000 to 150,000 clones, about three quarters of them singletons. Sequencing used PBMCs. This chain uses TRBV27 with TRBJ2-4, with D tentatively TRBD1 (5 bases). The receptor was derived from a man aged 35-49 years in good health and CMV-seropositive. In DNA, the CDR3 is TGTGCCAGCAGTCCCGACCCAGGGAAAGCCAAAAACATTCAGTACTTC. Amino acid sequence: CASSPDPGKAKNIQYF.